Below, 10 T cell receptor beta chains from the same sample are listed, as sequenced in a study of Graves' ophthalmopathy and Graves' hyperthyroidism. As the template, RNA transcripts were used to amplify TCR beta CDR3 regions. HTBI primers primed a first-round RT-PCR, and a second-round multiplex PCR followed. One entry per CDR3 protein results from TCRdb running MiXCR on the multiplex PCR reads. The table includes over a million distinct CDR3 sequences, about 36% detected once. Sequencing was performed on peripheral blood or thyroid tissue (not recorded which). Receptors originate from an adult man with Graves' hyperthyroidism.

The CDR3 bases are TGCAGCGTTGGTCCCGTGGGCAGTGGAGGGACAGTGAACTATGGCTACACCTTC. Translating gives CSVGPVGSGGTVNYGYTF. The genes are TRBV29-1 and TRBJ1-2, with TRBD1 matching 7 bases. J lost 2 bases, V lost 4 bases, and 19 bases had no gene match. Germline V CDR1 and CDR2: SQVTM, ANQGSEA. The CDR3 length is 18 residues. Full variable domain (missing parts from reference TRBV29-1 and TRBJ1-2): SAVISQKPSRDICQRGTSLTIQCQVDSQVTMMFWYRQQPGQSLTLIATANQGSEATYESGFVIDKFPISRPNLTFSTLTVSNMSPEDSSIYLCSVGPVGSGGTVNYGYTFGSGTRLTVV.

The CDR3 sequence: CSVEVRGNYGYTF. CDR3 in DNA: TGCAGCGTTGAAGTCAGAGGCAATTATGGCTACACCTTC. The V call is TRBV29-1, the J call TRBJ1-2, with D unclear. The CDR3 loop spans 13 amino acids. Trimming stripped 1 base from V and 5 bases from J, with 11 bases between. Germline V gene lookup returns CDR1 SQVTM and CDR2 ANQGSEA.

This clonotype was seen repeatedly, ten times or more. The CDR3 bases are TGTGCCAGCATTAAGGACACGAACACTGAAGCTTTCTTT. Translation: CASIKDTNTEAFF. The chain links TRBV25-1 to TRBJ1-1; the D gene is possibly TRBD1 (5 bases). The germline CDR1 and CDR2 sequences are MGHDK and SYGVNS. The V end lost 7 bases, the J end lost 1 base, and 10 bases lay between the germline ends. The CDR3 is 13 amino acids.

V is TRBV15 and J is TRBJ2-6; maybe TRBD1 (7 bases). The germline V gene encodes CDR1 LNHNV and CDR2 YYDKDF (reference sequence). This CDR3 is 17 amino acids long. V was clipped by 3 bases and J by 4 bases, with 16 bases between them. CDR3 DNA: TGTGCCACCAGCAGTTACCGCGGGACAGCGGGGGCCAACGTCCTGACTTTC. Translation: CATSSYRGTAGANVLTF.

This clonotype was seen once. The V and J genes are TRBV7-2 and TRBJ2-7, with D possibly TRBD2 on 5 matching bases. Germline V gene lookup returns CDR1 SGHTA and CDR2 FQGNSA. V shed 8 bases and J shed 5 bases, with 19 bases lying between them. The CDR3 length is 14 residues. DNA for the CDR3: TGTGCCAGCGGCAATCCGGGCCGGGGTCACGAGCAGTACTTC. Its translation: CASGNPGRGHEQYF.

This clonotype has just a few counts. The V and J genes are TRBV2 and TRBJ1-2, with 7 bases identical to TRBD1. The V and J ends lost 2 bases and 5 bases, in that order; junction bases with no gene match: 5. This CDR3 is 14 amino acids long. The germline CDR1 and CDR2 sequences are SNHLY and FYNNEI. The CDR3 sequence: CASSEMGQLYGYTF. CDR3 coding DNA: TGTGCCAGCAGTGAAATGGGACAGCTATATGGCTACACCTTC.

This clonotype has ten or more counts. The V and J genes are TRBV29-1 and TRBJ2-7; 9 nucleotides agree with TRBD1. Per the germline V gene, CDR1 is SQVTM and CDR2 is ANQGSEA. This CDR3 region has 13 residues. J gave up 1 base and V 6 bases, and 4 bases lay outside the gene matches. The CDR3 nucleotides are TGCAGCGTCGAGACAGGGGGGTCCTACGAGCAGTACTTC. Its translation: CSVETGGSYEQYF.

This clonotype was detected a few times. The chain has TRBV4-3 and TRBJ2-7, with D maybe TRBD1 (5 bases). The CDR3 is 16 amino acids. Trimming shortened V by 4 bases and J by 2 bases, and 18 bases separated the two germline ends. The germline gives CDR1 LGHNA, CDR2 YSLEER. The CDR3 DNA reads as TGCGCCAGCAGCCCAGCAGGGTCCGCATTCCCCTACGAGCAGTACTTC. Translating it yields CASSPAGSAFPYEQYF.

The CDR3, as DNA: TGTGCCAGCAGTTTTTCGGGATCTGGCTACACCTTC. This gives the protein CASSFSGSGYTF. The chain combines TRBV28 with TRBJ1-2; D gene ambiguous. Deletions cut 3 bases from V and 7 bases from J, with 9 bases between. This CDR3 spans 12 amino acids. Germline V gives CDR1 MDHEN, CDR2 SYDVKM.

The chain links TRBV11-2 to TRBJ2-5, with 9 bases identical to TRBD2. Germline lookup yields CDR1 SGHAT and CDR2 FQNNGV. This CDR3 contains 15 residues. V gave up 7 bases and J gave up 2 bases; unmatched junction bases: 8. CDR3 nucleotides: TGTGCCAGCACCGGACTCGGACTAGCGCAAGAGACCCAGTACTTC. This encodes CASTGLGLAQETQYF.